The clone carrying this TCR beta chain has only a few counts. The sample originates from a study of blood T cell repertoires in COVID-19. Study context: Specimens from acute and convalescent COVID-19 originated in the United States, Italy and Spain. T cells, B-cell-depleted T cells, or PBMCs supplied cDNA or gDNA.

Method: immunoSEQ multiplex PCR; TCRdb's copy keeps in-frame clones and lacks some. The sample lists some 99,000 clones; less than 85% were seen once. Germline V gives CDR1 MDHEN, CDR2 SYDVKM. Trimming took 6 bases from V and 7 from J, leaving 18 bases between them. The CDR3 is made up of 14 amino acids. The V gene is TRBV28, the J gene TRBJ1-2; possible D gene TRBD1, 5 bases. Input material: peripheral blood. The source of this sequence is a woman aged 60-75 years with acute or convalescent COVID-19. CDR3 sequence reads: CASSPVQGIAGYTF. The CDR3 DNA sequence: TGTGCCAGCAGCCCCGTTCAGGGCATCGCTGGCTACACCTTC.